One sample yielded the 31 T cell receptor beta chains listed below, sequenced in a study of blood T cell repertoires in COVID-19. Profiled with immunoSEQ multiplex PCR; TCRdb holds only in-frame clones, not every one. This table has over 55,000 clones, roughly 89% appearing once. What was sequenced was peripheral blood. These receptors all stem from an elderly woman with acute or convalescent COVID-19.

J is TRBJ1-4 and V is TRBV5-1, with D perhaps TRBD1 (6 bases). This CDR3 region has 14 residues. Trimming pared 1 base from V and 8 bases from J, leaving 12 bases between. Germline loops: CDR1 SGHRS, CDR2 YFSETQ. CDR3: CASSLTGSTEKLFF. CDR3 coding DNA: TGCGCCAGCAGCTTGACAGGGAGTACAGAAAAACTGTTTTTT.

The V and J genes are TRBV7-6 and TRBJ2-5, with 9 nucleotides matching TRBD2. This CDR3 contains 15 residues. The germline CDR1 and CDR2 sequences are SGHVS and FNYEAQ. Trimming at V came to 7 bases and at J to 4 bases, leaving 10 bases not matched to a gene. The CDR3 DNA reads as TGTGCCAGCACCATCGCGGGGGGGGAGGGAGAGACCCAGTACTTC. It translates to CASTIAGGEGETQYF.

J is TRBJ1-5 and V is TRBV7-8; possibly TRBD1 for D (6 bases). Germline values: CDR1 SGHVS, CDR2 FQNEAQ. The CDR3 length is 15 residues. V lost 6 bases, J lost 3 bases, and 15 bases lay in between. In DNA, the CDR3 is TGTGCCAGCAGTCACAGGGACCGAGACAATCAGCCCCAGCATTTT. Amino acid sequence: CASSHRDRDNQPQHF.

This chain joins TRBV9 and TRBJ2-5; 13 bases align to TRBD2. Losses at the gene ends were 0 bases for V and 1 base for J; bases not matched to a gene: 6. From germline, CDR1 is SGDLS and CDR2 YYNGEE. The CDR3 totals 18 residues. Written as DNA, the CDR3 is TGTGCCAGCAGCGTAGCAACTAGCGGGGGGGTATCCCAAGAGACCCAGTACTTC. Amino acid sequence: CASSVATSGGVSQETQYF.

The rearrangement uses TRBV27 and TRBJ2-7; D possibly corresponds to TRBD2 (6 bases). From germline, CDR1 is MNHEY and CDR2 SMNVEV (reference sequence). With 3 bases removed from V and 0 bases from J, the gap between germline ends came to 9 bases. This CDR3 comprises 14 residues. CDR3 nucleotide sequence: TGTGCCAGCAGTTTTCGGGGGAGCTCCTACGAGCAGTACTTC. Encoded protein: CASSFRGSSYEQYF.

V gene TRBV25-1 combines with J gene TRBJ1-2; no definite D call. Trimming took off 6 bases at V and 5 bases at J, with 7 bases between the two ends. CDR1 and CDR2 from the germline V gene are MGHDK and SYGVNS. This CDR3 comprises 11 residues. The CDR3 nucleotides are TGTGCCAGCAGCCGGTTGTATGGCTACACCTTC. The encoded protein is CASSRLYGYTF.

The chain links TRBV11-2 to TRBJ2-5; no firm D call. The CDR3 consists of 12 residues. CDR1 is SGHAT and CDR2 is FQNNGV in the germline V gene. Trimming removed 6 bases from V and 7 bases from J, with 12 bases in between. CDR3: CASSSTVRTQYF. In DNA form, the CDR3 reads TGTGCCAGCAGTTCGACTGTAAGGACCCAGTACTTC.

The chain uses TRBV27 and TRBJ2-2; 7 bases are a match to TRBD1. The V gene end was trimmed by 4 bases and the J gene end by 4 bases; junction bases not matched to a gene: 6. CDR3 length: 15 residues. The germline V gene has CDR1 MNHEY and CDR2 SMNVEV (reference sequence). CDR3 sequence (DNA): TGTGCCAGCAGTTCCCGACAGGGAAGCACCGGGGAGCTGTTTTTT. Protein product: CASSSRQGSTGELFF.

The table lists this clone with a few counts. This rearrangement joins TRBV19 to TRBJ1-5, with D hard to call. In germline, CDR1 is LNHDA, CDR2 SQIVND (reference sequence). Trimming took 4 bases from V and 9 from J, leaving 7 bases between them. This CDR3 is built from 11 residues. The CDR3 DNA is TGTGCCAGTAGTACGCCGGGGCCCCAGCATTTT. This gives the protein CASSTPGPQHF.

This rearrangement joins TRBV5-1 to TRBJ1-2; D not resolved. Deletions cut 2 bases from V and 4 bases from J, with 9 bases between. This CDR3 comprises 13 residues. Germline V gives CDR1 SGHRS, CDR2 YFSETQ. The CDR3 protein is CASSLEGSYGYTF. As DNA, the CDR3 is TGCGCCAGCAGCTTAGAGGGATCCTATGGCTACACCTTC.

J is TRBJ1-6 and V is TRBV4-2; 7 bases match TRBD1. This CDR3 has 16 amino acids. V lost 0 bases, J lost 4 bases, and 3 bases stayed unmatched. Looked up from germline, CDR1 is LGHNA and CDR2 is YNFKEQ. CDR3: CASSQDIQGYNSPLHF. CDR3 DNA sequence: TGTGCCAGCAGCCAAGACATACAGGGGTATAATTCACCCCTCCACTTT.

V is TRBV7-2 and J is TRBJ2-1, with 11 bases that match TRBD2. The CDR3 is 16 residues long. J was trimmed by 5 bases and V by 5 bases; bases with no gene match: 8. Germline-derived CDR1 and CDR2 are SGHTA and FQGNSA. This CDR3 is CASSPFGTSGNNEQFF. DNA for the CDR3: TGTGCCAGCAGCCCCTTCGGGACTAGCGGAAACAATGAGCAGTTCTTC. The full variable domain, with the rest looked up from reference TRBV7-2 and TRBJ2-1, is GAGVSQSPSNKVTEKGKDVELRCDPISGHTALYWYRQSLGQGLEFLIYFQGNSAPDKSGLPSDRFSAERTGGSVSTLTIQRTQQEDSAVYLCASSPFGTSGNNEQFFGPGTRLTVL.

The gene calls are TRBV11-2 and TRBJ1-2; D is ambiguous. Trimming pared 5 bases from V and 3 bases from J, leaving 7 bases between. This CDR3 region has 12 residues. In germline, CDR1 is SGHAT, CDR2 FQNNGV. This chain's CDR3 is CASSPGYYGYTF. The CDR3 nucleotides read TGTGCCAGCAGCCCAGGTTACTATGGCTACACCTTC.

The DNA for the CDR3 is TGTGCCATCAGTGAGGCTAGTGATAATTCACCCCTCCACTTT. Amino acid sequence: CAISEASDNSPLHF. J is TRBJ1-6 and V is TRBV10-3, with D hard to call. Between the trimmed V and J ends, which lost 2 bases and 5 bases, there was a span of 7 bases. Germline-derived CDR1 and CDR2 are ENHRY and SYGVKD. The CDR3 sequence is 14 residues long.

The chain joins TRBV11-2 to TRBJ2-2; 7 bases map to TRBD2. V lost 5 bases to trimming and J lost 6 bases; unmatched junction nucleotides: 9. Germline CDR1 reads SGHAT; CDR2 reads FQNNGV. The CDR3 spans 15 residues. The CDR3 here is CASSVATSAAGELFF. DNA of the CDR3: TGTGCCAGCAGCGTCGCTACTAGCGCCGCCGGGGAGCTGTTTTTT.

J is TRBJ1-3 and V is TRBV6-5; D might be TRBD1 (5 bases). Trimming left V 10 bases short and J 4 bases short, with 17 bases between. The CDR3 length is 14 residues. In germline, CDR1 is MNHEY, CDR2 SVGAGI. In DNA, the CDR3 is TGTGCCACCCGCCGAGACAGTATCGGAAACACCATATATTTT. Its translation is CATRRDSIGNTIYF.

This clone was picked up one time. The chain has TRBV5-1 and TRBJ2-3, with 10 positions matching TRBD2. Trimming cost V 0 bases and J 5 bases; bases outside gene matches: 3. From germline, CDR1 is SGHRS and CDR2 YFSETQ. The CDR3 sequence is 15 residues long. The CDR3 here is CASSLVVAGGDTQYF. In nucleotides, the CDR3 is TGCGCCAGCAGCTTGGTTGTAGCGGGAGGAGATACGCAGTATTTT.

This rearrangement joins TRBV9 to TRBJ1-1, with D possibly TRBD1 on 6 matching bases. V lost 2 bases and J lost 11, with 16 bases in between. From germline, CDR1 is SGDLS and CDR2 YYNGEE. There are 13 residues in the CDR3. The CDR3 is CASSVSFGGPAFF. The CDR3 region has the DNA TGTGCCAGCAGCGTCTCCTTCGGGGGGCCGGCTTTCTTT.

The genes are TRBV30 and TRBJ2-5; D is possibly TRBD1 (7 bases). Germline-derived CDR1 and CDR2 are GTSNPN and SVGIG (reference sequence). V was clipped by 2 bases and J by 5 bases, with 9 bases between them. This CDR3 has 12 residues. The CDR3, as DNA: TGTGCCTGGAGTTCAGGGGGGGAGACCCAGTACTTC. It translates to CAWSSGGETQYF.

CDR3 amino acids: CASSRGQDIYGYTF. The CDR3 DNA reads as TGTGCCAGCAGCAGGGGACAGGACATCTATGGCTACACCTTC. The chain is built from TRBV5-6 and TRBJ1-2; 8 nucleotides agree with TRBD1. J gave up 4 bases and V 4 bases, and 6 bases lay outside the gene matches. The V gene's germline CDR1 is SGHDT and CDR2 YYEEEE. The CDR3 contains 14 residues.

This rearrangement joins TRBV3-1 (or the pseudogene TRBV3-2) to TRBJ2-3, with D maybe TRBD1 (7 bases). V shed 2 bases and J shed 2 bases, with 14 bases lying between them. CDR3 length equals 16 residues. Germline CDR1 reads LGHDT; CDR2 reads YNNKEL (reference sequence). This chain's CDR3 is CASSQHGGGTTDTQYF. CDR3 DNA sequence: TGTGCCAGCAGCCAACACGGAGGGGGCACCACAGATACGCAGTATTTT.

The rearrangement uses TRBV7-6 and TRBJ2-5, with a weak D call TRBD1 (6 bases). Trimming took off 1 base at V and 2 bases at J, with 14 bases between the two ends. Germline CDR1 SGHVS, CDR2 FNYEAQ. The CDR3 has 16 amino acids. The CDR3 sequence is CASSLGVNRVQETQYF. The CDR3 DNA sequence: TGTGCCAGCAGCTTAGGCGTCAACAGGGTGCAAGAGACCCAGTACTTC.

The chain recombines TRBV7-2 with TRBJ2-6; 8 bases agree with TRBD2. The CDR3 runs 18 residues. Trimming at V came to 4 bases and at J to 0 bases, leaving 8 bases not matched to a gene. Germline assignment: CDR1 SGHTA and CDR2 FQGNSA. The DNA for the CDR3 is TGTGCCAGCAGCTCCACAGCGGGAGAAGGCTCTGGGGCCAACGTCCTGACTTTC. Protein sequence: CASSSTAGEGSGANVLTF.

V and J are TRBV6-5 and TRBJ1-3; D gene unclear. Germline V CDR1 and CDR2: MNHEY, SVGAGI. V lost 6 bases, J lost 0 bases, and 6 bases lay in between. CDR3 size: 13 residues. In DNA, the CDR3 is TGTGCCAGCAGCGGGGACTCTGGAAACACCATATATTTT. Its protein product is CASSGDSGNTIYF.

The gene calls are TRBV28 and TRBJ2-1, with 11 bases lining up with TRBD2. CDR1 MDHEN and CDR2 SYDVKM come from the germline V gene. J lost 4 bases, V lost 6 bases, and 8 bases had no gene match. The CDR3 consists of 16 residues. For the CDR3, the DNA is TGTGCCAGCAGGCCATTTCTAGCGGGGGGTTACAATGAGCAGTTCTTC. This gives the protein CASRPFLAGGYNEQFF.

The chain uses TRBV27 and TRBJ1-6; TRBD1 matches at 9 bases. The length of the CDR3 is 21 residues. Trimming at V came to 5 bases and at J to 7 bases, leaving 24 bases not matched to a gene. Looked up from germline, CDR1 is MNHEY and CDR2 is SMNVEV (reference sequence). CDR3 DNA: TGTGCCAGCAGTCCGGGACAGGGCATCGCCACTTTTTTGGGGGAAAATTCACCCCTCCACTTT. Protein product: CASSPGQGIATFLGENSPLHF.

The rearrangement joins TRBV18 to TRBJ1-1; 7 nucleotides match TRBD1. The CDR3 loop spans 15 amino acids. V lost 3 bases, J lost 3 bases, and 7 bases stayed unmatched. CDR1 and CDR2 (germline): KGHSH, LQKENI. The CDR3, as DNA: TGTGCCAGCTCACCTCGACAGGGAATGGACACTGAAGCTTTCTTT. This translates into CASSPRQGMDTEAFF.

The chain joins TRBV7-6 to TRBJ2-1, with 9 bases matching TRBD1. The V segment lost 5 bases and the J segment 2 bases; nucleotides outside the gene matches: 4. There are 15 residues in the CDR3. Germline V gene sequence: CDR1 SGHVS, CDR2 FNYEAQ. The CDR3, as DNA: TGTGCCAGCAGCAATTACAGGGGGCCCTACAATGAGCAGTTCTTC. Translation gives CASSNYRGPYNEQFF. Based on the CDR3 plus reference TRBV7-6 and TRBJ2-1, the full variable domain is GAGVSQSPRYKVTKRGQDVALRCDPISGHVSLYWYRQALGQGPEFLTYFNYEAQQDKSGLPNDRFSAERPEGSISTLTIQRTEQRDSAMYRCASSNYRGPYNEQFFGPGTRLTVL.

This clone has only a few counts. The V and J genes are TRBV25-1 and TRBJ1-2, with 8 positions matching TRBD1. The junction had 12 bases not matched to a gene; V was cut back by 4 bases and J by 8 bases. Germline CDR1 is MGHDK and CDR2 is SYGVNS. The CDR3 has 15 residues. This CDR3 is CASSAGGTGGKGYTF. Here the CDR3 DNA reads TGTGCCAGCAGTGCCGGGGGAACAGGGGGTAAGGGCTACACCTTC.

This chain uses TRBV5-4 with TRBJ2-5, with TRBD2 identical over 15 bases. Germline assignment: CDR1 SGHNT and CDR2 YYREEE (reference sequence). The CDR3 sequence is 17 residues long. Germline trimming cut 4 bases from V and 5 bases from J; bases unmatched to any gene: 9. Here the CDR3 reads CASSPPGLAGGRETQYF. The CDR3 DNA reads TGTGCCAGCAGCCCACCGGGACTAGCGGGGGGTAGGGAGACCCAGTACTTC.

V usage is TRBV27 and J usage is TRBJ1-6, with D perhaps TRBD1 (6 bases). The CDR3 spans 16 residues. V was cut by 8 bases and J by 7 bases, with 21 bases left in between. Germline loops: CDR1 MNHEY, CDR2 SMNVEV (reference sequence). The DNA of the CDR3 is TGTGCCAGCGCCCGAGGGGGGGCTGGGGGGAATTCACCCCTCCACTTT. Translation gives CASARGGAGGNSPLHF.